The clone carrying this TCR beta chain was counted at least ten times. The antigen is not known. In TCRdb, the 5' RACE reads were re-called with MiXCR into one record per CDR3 protein. The repertoire holds nearly 250,000 distinct CDR3 sequences, with about 7% as singletons. The data stem from a study of identical twins. Study outcomes and limitations: One should note that invariant MAIT and iNKT cells could partly confound zero-insertion analyses.

This CDR3 contains 17 residues. V was shortened by 5 bases and J by 1 base, with 20 bases between the two germline ends. Germline V gives CDR1 SGHAT, CDR2 FQNNGV. These same data were also listed under a study on yellow fever vaccine responses in identical twins.

The sequencing input was memory (CD45RO+) T cells sorted from blood. This rearrangement joins TRBV11-2 to TRBJ1-1; D uncertain. The sequence was obtained from a woman between 18 and 29 years old in good health. In DNA, the CDR3 is TGTGCCAGCAGCCTTCCTGGAACAGCACACCCGAACACTGAAGCTTTCTTT. Its protein product is CASSLPGTAHPNTEAFF.